This T cell receptor (beta chain) was retrieved from a study of response to subunit inactivated influenza vaccine. This clonotype was counted only a few times. The V gene's germline CDR1 is SGHAT and CDR2 FQDESV (reference sequence). V was shortened by 3 bases and J by 5 bases, with 10 bases between the two germline ends. CDR3 length equals 13 residues. Via MiXCR, TCRdb re-called the RT-PCR reads, giving one row per CDR3 protein. This table holds hundreds of thousands of distinct CDR3 sequences, more than 11% found once. J is TRBJ2-5 and V is TRBV11-1, with D possibly TRBD2 on 5 matching bases. The receptor was derived from a man between 50 and 59 years old who received an inactivated influenza vaccine. The sequencing here drew on PBMCs from blood, taken less than 15 days before vaccination. The CDR3 protein is CASSFQQRETQYF. In DNA form, the CDR3 reads TGTGCCAGCAGCTTCCAGCAGCGGGAGACCCAGTACTTC.